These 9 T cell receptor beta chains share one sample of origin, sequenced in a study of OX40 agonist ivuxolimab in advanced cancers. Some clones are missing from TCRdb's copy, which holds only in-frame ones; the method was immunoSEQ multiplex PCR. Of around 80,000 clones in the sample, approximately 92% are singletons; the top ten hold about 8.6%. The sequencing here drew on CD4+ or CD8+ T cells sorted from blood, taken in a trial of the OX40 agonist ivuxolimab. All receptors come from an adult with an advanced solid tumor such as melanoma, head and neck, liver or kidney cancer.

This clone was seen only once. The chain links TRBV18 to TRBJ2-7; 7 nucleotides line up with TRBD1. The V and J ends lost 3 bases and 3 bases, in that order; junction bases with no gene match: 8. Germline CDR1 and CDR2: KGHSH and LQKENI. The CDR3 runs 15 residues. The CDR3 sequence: CASSPKAGGFYEQYF. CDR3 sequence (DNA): TGTGCCAGCTCACCTAAGGCAGGGGGTTTCTACGAGCAGTACTTC.

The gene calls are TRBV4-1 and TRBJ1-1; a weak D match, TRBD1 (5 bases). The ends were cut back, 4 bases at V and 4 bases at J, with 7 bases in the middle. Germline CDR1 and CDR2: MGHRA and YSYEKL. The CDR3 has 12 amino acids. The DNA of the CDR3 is TGCGCCAGCAGCCCTGGGGGCACTGAAGCTTTCTTT. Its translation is CASSPGGTEAFF.

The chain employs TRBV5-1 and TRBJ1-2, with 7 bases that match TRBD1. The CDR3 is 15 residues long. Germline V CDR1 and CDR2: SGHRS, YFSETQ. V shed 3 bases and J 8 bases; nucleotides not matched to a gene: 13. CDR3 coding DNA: TGCGCCAGCAGCTCCTACCCTGAGGACAGGAGCGGCTACACCTTC. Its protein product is CASSSYPEDRSGYTF.

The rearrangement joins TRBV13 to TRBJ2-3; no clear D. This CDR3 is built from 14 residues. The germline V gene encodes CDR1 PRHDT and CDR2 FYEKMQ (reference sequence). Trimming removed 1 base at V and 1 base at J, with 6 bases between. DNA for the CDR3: TGTGCCAGCAGCTTAGTTCGGGGCACAGATACGCAGTATTTT. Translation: CASSLVRGTDTQYF.

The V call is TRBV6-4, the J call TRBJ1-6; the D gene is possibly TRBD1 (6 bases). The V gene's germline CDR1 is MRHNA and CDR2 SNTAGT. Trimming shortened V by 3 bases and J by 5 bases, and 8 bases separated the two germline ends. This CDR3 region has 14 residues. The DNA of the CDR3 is TGTGCCAGCAGTGAAGCAGGGGATAATTCACCCCTCCACTTT. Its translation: CASSEAGDNSPLHF.

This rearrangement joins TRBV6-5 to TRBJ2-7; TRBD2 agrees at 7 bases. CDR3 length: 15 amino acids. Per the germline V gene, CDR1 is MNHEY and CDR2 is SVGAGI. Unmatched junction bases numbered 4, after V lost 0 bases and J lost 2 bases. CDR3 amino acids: CASSYSITSAYEQYF. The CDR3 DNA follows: TGTGCCAGCAGTTACTCGATTACTAGCGCCTACGAGCAGTACTTC.

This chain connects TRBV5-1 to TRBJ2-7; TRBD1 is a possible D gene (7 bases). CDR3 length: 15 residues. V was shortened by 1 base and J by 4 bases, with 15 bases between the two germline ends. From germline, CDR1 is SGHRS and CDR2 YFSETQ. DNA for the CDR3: TGCGCCAGCAGCTTGTATGCAGGGGGGAAATACGAGCAGTACTTC. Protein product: CASSLYAGGKYEQYF.

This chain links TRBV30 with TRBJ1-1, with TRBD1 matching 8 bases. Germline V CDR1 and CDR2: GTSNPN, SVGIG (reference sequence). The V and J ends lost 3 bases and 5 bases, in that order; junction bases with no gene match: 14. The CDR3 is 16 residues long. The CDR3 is CAWSPAFTGGITEAFF. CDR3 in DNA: TGTGCCTGGAGCCCAGCGTTCACAGGGGGAATTACTGAAGCTTTCTTT.

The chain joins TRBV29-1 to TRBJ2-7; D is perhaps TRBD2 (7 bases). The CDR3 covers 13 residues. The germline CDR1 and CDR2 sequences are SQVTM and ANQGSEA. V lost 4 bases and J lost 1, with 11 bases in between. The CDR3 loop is CSVGGGFSYEQYF. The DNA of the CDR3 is TGCAGCGTTGGGGGGGGCTTTTCCTACGAGCAGTACTTC.